This T cell receptor beta chain originates from a study of cytomegalovirus exposure and HLA in healthy donors. Nominal health characterized the donors when sampled, though unrecorded immune exposures were likely. Study results and limitations: Several of the most significant clusters appeared, in a later analysis, to be linked to common viral pathogens. The classifier reportedly diagnosed cytomegalovirus status with high specificity and sensitivity.

Germline V gene lookup returns CDR1 MGHDK and CDR2 SYGVNS. Trimming left V 7 bases short and J 5 bases short, with 21 bases between. The CDR3 length is 16 residues. Regarding this clone: Its specificity is unknown.

Vbeta (60) and Jbeta (13) primers were used in the PCR. Repertoires were generated with immunoSEQ multiplex PCR, while TCRdb's copy carries only in-frame clones and drops some. This table lists more than 90,000 clones. This rearrangement joins TRBV25-1 to TRBJ2-1, with D tentatively TRBD2 (6 bases). The specimen was PBMCs. The sequence derives from a man aged 30 to 45 in good health and CMV-seronegative. The CDR3 loop is CASTMGGGVSDNEQFF. The CDR3 coding sequence is TGTGCCAGCACCATGGGAGGCGGCGTTTCCGACAATGAGCAGTTCTTC.